This entry describes one T cell receptor (beta chain). Antigen unknown. This record belongs to a study of shared clonotypes between healthy human individuals. Study-level background: A couple of women and a few men aged 18 to 49 served as donors. Points from the study as a whole: A generally larger estimated richness was seen in naive subsets than in memory subsets.

Here immunoSEQ multiplex PCR was the method, and the copy in TCRdb shows in-frame clones only, minus some. The sample contains a few million clones, 85% to 95% of which appear only once. The germline V and J ends were trimmed by 4 bases and 6 bases, with 25 bases remaining between them. The CDR3 is 17 amino acids. Germline lookup yields CDR1 SGHAT and CDR2 FQNNGV. The authors divided CD4+ cells into CD45RA+ naive and CD45RA-negative memory subsets. This TCR came from a man aged 18-30 years in good health. Some clones in this sample may be carry-over from other donors' samples. This chain joins TRBV11-2 and TRBJ2-7; possibly TRBD1 for D (6 bases). The sample consisted of naive CD4+ T cells from PBMCs. Subset meaning: CD45RA+ positively selected. In DNA form, the CDR3 reads TGTGCCAGCAGCTCGGCGTTTAACAGACAGGCCGCGGGCGAGCAGTACTTC. Translating it yields CASSSAFNRQAAGEQYF.